Listed here are 27 T cell receptor beta chains from one sample, sequenced in a study of CD8 T cells in Susac syndrome. Random hexamers primed reverse transcription of about 0.5 to 1 ug RNA. TCRdb reprocessed the immunoSEQ multiplex PCR reads with MiXCR, giving one entry per CDR3 protein. The sample holds nearly 200,000 distinct CDR3 sequences; roughly 96% are singletons and the top ten take around 0.085%. The sequencing sample was made of CD4+ T cells from PBMCs. The source is a human donor with multiple sclerosis.

This rearrangement joins TRBV19 to TRBJ2-1; TRBD2 aligns across 9 bases. This CDR3 region has 15 residues. Germline CDR1 and CDR2: LNHDA and SQIVND (reference sequence). Unmatched junction bases numbered 9, after V lost 8 bases and J lost 4 bases. The CDR3 bases are TGTGCCAGTGGGGCGGGAGGGCCAGGTTACAATGAGCAGTTCTTC. The encoded protein is CASGAGGPGYNEQFF.

The chain uses TRBV19 and TRBJ2-5; D not resolved. Trimming removed 6 bases from V and 4 bases from J, with 6 bases in between. Germline CDR1 is LNHDA and CDR2 is SQIVND (reference sequence). The CDR3 runs to 11 residues. The CDR3 bases are TGTGCCAGTAGGAATGGAGAGACCCAGTACTTC. It specifies CASRNGETQYF.

The chain couples TRBV11-1 to TRBJ1-1, with D hard to call. CDR3 length equals 13 residues. Trimming cost V 3 bases and J 2 bases, with 7 bases left between them. The germline CDR1 and CDR2 sequences are SGHAT and FQDESV (reference sequence). The CDR3 sequence: CASSLGINTEAFF. CDR3 nucleotide sequence: TGTGCCAGCAGCTTGGGGATCAACACTGAAGCTTTCTTT. The full variable domain, its missing parts supplied by reference TRBV11-1 and TRBJ1-1, is EAEVAQSPRYKITEKSQAVAFWCDPISGHATLYWYRQILGQGPELLVQFQDESVVDDSQLPKDRFSAERLKGVDSTLKIQPAELGDSAMYLCASSLGINTEAFFGQGTRLTVV.

The chain is built from TRBV20-1 and TRBJ2-1; perhaps TRBD2 as D (6 bases). CDR1 is DFQATT and CDR2 is SNEGSKA in the germline V gene (reference sequence). The CDR3 runs to 17 residues. The V end lost 3 bases, the J end lost 1 base, and 19 bases lay between the germline ends. The CDR3 here is CSASHPSGGISYNEQFF. The CDR3 bases are TGCAGTGCTAGTCATCCATCGGGCGGGATATCCTACAATGAGCAGTTCTTC.

The chain employs TRBV20-1 and TRBJ1-2, with D possibly matching TRBD1 (5 bases). The length of the CDR3 is 12 residues. V was cut by 2 bases and J by 4 bases, with 8 bases left in between. The germline V gene has CDR1 DFQATT and CDR2 SNEGSKA (reference sequence). CDR3 in amino acids: CSARSGFYGYTF. The CDR3 DNA sequence: TGCAGTGCTAGATCAGGGTTCTATGGCTACACCTTC.

The chain joins TRBV2 to TRBJ2-2; possible D gene TRBD1, 6 bases. CDR3 length: 13 residues. Germline loops: CDR1 SNHLY, CDR2 FYNNEI. The V end was cut by 8 bases, the J end by 1 base, with 8 bases between. The CDR3 nucleotides read TGTGCCAGCCGGACAGAGAACACCGGGGAGCTGTTTTTT. Protein sequence: CASRTENTGELFF.

The genes are TRBV5-1 and TRBJ2-7, with TRBD1 matching 10 bases. This CDR3 is built from 14 residues. With 4 bases clipped from V and 6 bases from J, the junction kept 7 bases outside the gene matches. Germline V gene sequence: CDR1 SGHRS, CDR2 YFSETQ. The CDR3 loop reads CASSTPGQGPEQYF. Here the CDR3 DNA reads TGCGCCAGCAGCACGCCGGGACAGGGGCCCGAGCAGTACTTC. The whole variable domain, remainder taken from reference TRBV5-1 and TRBJ2-7, is KAGVTQTPRYLIKTRGQQVTLSCSPISGHRSVSWYQQTPGQGLQFLFEYFSETQRNKGNFPGRFSGRQFSNSRSEMNVSTLELGDSALYLCASSTPGQGPEQYFGPGTRLTVT.

This rearrangement joins TRBV9 to TRBJ1-3, with TRBD1 as a possible D gene (6 bases). The CDR3 consists of 16 residues. Germline V lookup: CDR1 SGDLS, CDR2 YYNGEE. V was shortened by 4 bases and J by 0 bases, with 14 bases between the two germline ends. The CDR3 spells CASSPWTDSSGNTIYF. For the CDR3, the DNA is TGTGCCAGCAGCCCATGGACAGACAGCTCTGGAAACACCATATATTTT. The full variable domain, rest sourced from reference TRBV9 and TRBJ1-3, is DSGVTQTPKHLITATGQRVTLRCSPRSGDLSVYWYQQSLDQGLQFLIQYYNGEERAKGNILERFSAQQFPDLHSELNLSSLELGDSALYFCASSPWTDSSGNTIYFGEGSWLTVV.

The CDR3 nucleotides read TGTGCCTGGGGGGCCTACTCCTACAATGAGCAGTTCTTC. Protein: CAWGAYSYNEQFF. The V call is TRBV30, the J call TRBJ2-1; possible D gene TRBD1, 5 bases. With 5 bases removed from V and 0 bases from J, the gap between germline ends came to 8 bases. This CDR3 has 13 amino acids. Germline V gene sequence: CDR1 GTSNPN, CDR2 SVGIG (reference sequence).

The chain couples TRBV5-4 to TRBJ1-2, with D uncertain. Germline lookup yields CDR1 SGHNT and CDR2 YYREEE (reference sequence). The CDR3 consists of 14 residues. Trimming shortened V by 0 bases and J by 7 bases, and 13 bases separated the two germline ends. The DNA for the CDR3 is TGTGCCAGCAGCTTGGCAAGGGCTCAGAGTGGCTACACCTTC. Its protein product is CASSLARAQSGYTF.

This rearrangement joins TRBV29-1 to TRBJ2-7; no clear D. Trimming removed 7 bases from V and 3 bases from J, with 7 bases in between. Germline V CDR1 and CDR2: SQVTM, ANQGSEA. The CDR3 loop spans 10 amino acids. CDR3 amino acids: CSAVYYEQYF. In DNA form, the CDR3 reads TGCAGCGCCGTGTACTACGAGCAGTACTTC.

This clonotype was counted a single time. V and J are TRBV11-3 and TRBJ2-1; TRBD2 matches at 8 bases. The CDR3 totals 18 residues. V dropped 1 base and J dropped 5; count of bases not matched to a gene: 13. Germline V gene lookup returns CDR1 SGHNT and CDR2 YENEEA. The CDR3, as DNA: TGTGCCAGCAGCTTAGGTAGACCGGGACTAGGGGCCCACAATGAGCAGTTCTTC. Protein product: CASSLGRPGLGAHNEQFF.

This chain uses TRBV27 with TRBJ1-5, with D perhaps matching TRBD1 (6 bases). The CDR3 is 13 residues long. Germline V lookup: CDR1 MNHEY, CDR2 SMNVEV (reference sequence). The germline V and J ends were trimmed by 8 bases and 7 bases, with 15 bases remaining between them. CDR3 nucleotides: TGTGCCAGCGGTGGGGGGGCAGGACAGCCCCAGCATTTT. Translated, it gives CASGGGAGQPQHF.

The chain combines TRBV3-1 with TRBJ2-3; D perhaps matches TRBD1 (6 bases). The CDR3 is made up of 13 amino acids. Germline assignment: CDR1 LGHDT and CDR2 YNNKEL (reference sequence). V was pared by 5 bases and J by 6 bases, with 12 bases between. The CDR3 spells CASSTGSRDTQYF. CDR3 in DNA: TGTGCCAGCAGCACAGGGTCCCGTGATACGCAGTATTTT.

V usage is TRBV29-1 and J usage is TRBJ1-2; no reliable D call. V lost 5 bases and J lost 6, with 10 bases in between. Per the germline V gene, CDR1 is SQVTM and CDR2 is ANQGSEA. CDR3 length equals 11 residues. The chain's CDR3 is CSVRAGHGYTF. The CDR3 DNA follows: TGCAGCGTTAGGGCAGGTCATGGCTACACCTTC.

J is TRBJ1-6 and V is TRBV10-3, with D unresolved. Trimming left V 0 bases short and J 9 bases short, with 15 bases between. CDR1 is ENHRY and CDR2 is SYGVKD in the germline V gene. The CDR3 sequence is 16 residues long. CDR3 protein: CAISESKSGSGSPLHF. The CDR3 bases are TGTGCCATCAGTGAGTCGAAGTCCGGGAGTGGTTCACCCCTCCACTTT.

This rearrangement joins TRBV12-5 to TRBJ2-1, with 9 bases identical to TRBD2. In germline, CDR1 is LGHNT, CDR2 FRNRAP. The CDR3 is 16 residues long. The ends lost 6 bases at V and 5 bases at J; junction bases unmatched: 11. The CDR3 sequence is CASGPPGTSRHNEQFF. CDR3 DNA: TGTGCTAGTGGCCCGCCAGGGACTAGCAGGCACAATGAGCAGTTCTTC.

This chain uses TRBV27 with TRBJ2-7; 10 bases fit TRBD1. The CDR3 loop spans 15 amino acids. V shed 6 bases, J shed 2 bases, and the junction held 7 bases outside the gene matches. The germline V gene encodes CDR1 MNHEY and CDR2 SMNVEV (reference sequence). CDR3 sequence (DNA): TGTGCCAGCAGCCCCGGGACAGGGGTACCCTACGAGCAGTACTTC. It specifies CASSPGTGVPYEQYF.

The chain employs TRBV27 and TRBJ1-1; possibly TRBD1 for D (6 bases). The CDR3 consists of 14 residues. Germline CDR1 and CDR2: MNHEY and SMNVEV (reference sequence). With 5 bases removed from V and 3 bases from J, the gap between germline ends came to 13 bases. The CDR3 DNA reads TGTGCCAGCAGTCGTAGGGGGTTGGACACTGAAGCTTTCTTT. The encoded protein is CASSRRGLDTEAFF.

This clonotype showed up just once. V usage is TRBV20-1 and J usage is TRBJ2-5; D may be TRBD2 (5 bases). Trimming took 2 bases from V and 3 from J, leaving 10 bases between them. Germline values: CDR1 DFQATT, CDR2 SNEGSKA (reference sequence). The CDR3 has 13 amino acids. CDR3 loop: CSARLSGEETQYF. DNA of the CDR3: TGCAGTGCTAGACTATCCGGGGAAGAGACCCAGTACTTC.

The rearrangement links TRBV12-3 or TRBV12-4 to TRBJ2-7; 12 bases are shared with TRBD2. The CDR3 sequence is 14 residues long. Losses at the gene ends were 4 bases for V and 7 bases for J; bases not matched to a gene: 5. In DNA, the CDR3 is TGTGCCAGCAGTTGGACTAGCGGGACCAGGGAGCAGTACTTC. Its translation is CASSWTSGTREQYF.

This chain joins TRBV2 and TRBJ2-5; 7 nucleotides agree with TRBD1. CDR3 length: 13 amino acids. CDR1 is SNHLY and CDR2 is FYNNEI in the germline V gene. After removal of 6 bases from V and 1 base from J, the junction contained 2 bases not matched to a gene. In DNA, the CDR3 is TGTGCCAGCAGAGACAGGGTCCAAGAGACCCAGTACTTC. Its protein is CASRDRVQETQYF.

The chain couples TRBV23-1 to TRBJ1-1, with D possibly TRBD1 on 6 matching bases. TRBV23-1 is flagged as an ORF with uncertain function. Trimming pared 7 bases from V and 3 bases from J, leaving 12 bases between. The CDR3 is 13 residues long. CDR3 sequence (DNA): TGCGCCAGCACCCAGGGGAGTGACACTGAAGCTTTCTTT. Its protein product is CASTQGSDTEAFF.

The rearrangement joins TRBV27 to TRBJ2-1; the match to TRBD2 covers 12 bases. V lost 4 bases and J lost 7; bases outside the gene matches: 5. This CDR3 spans 15 amino acids. From germline, CDR1 is MNHEY and CDR2 SMNVEV (reference sequence). CDR3 amino acids: CASSSLAGGPNEQFF. CDR3 nucleotide sequence: TGTGCCAGCAGTTCTCTAGCGGGAGGGCCGAATGAGCAGTTCTTC.

The count of this clonotype is one. J is TRBJ2-3 and V is TRBV5-1; 7 nucleotides align to TRBD2. The CDR3 runs 13 residues. V shed 4 bases and J 6 bases; nucleotides not matched to a gene: 5. Germline loops: CDR1 SGHRS, CDR2 YFSETQ. CDR3 residues: CASSGTTLDTQYF. The CDR3 coding sequence is TGCGCCAGCAGCGGGACTACATTGGATACGCAGTATTTT.

This clonotype appeared once. The chain couples TRBV7-3 to TRBJ2-6; 9 bases line up with TRBD2. The CDR3 covers 17 residues. V shed 1 base and J 2 bases; nucleotides not matched to a gene: 3. Germline V gene data show CDR1 as SGHTA and CDR2 as FQGTGA. CDR3 protein: CASSLSGRAPGANVLTF. Here the CDR3 DNA reads TGTGCCAGCAGCTTAAGCGGGAGGGCCCCTGGGGCCAACGTCCTGACTTTC.

This sequence joins TRBV20-1 and TRBJ1-1, with unresolved D. Germline CDR1 and CDR2: DFQATT and SNEGSKA (reference sequence). The CDR3 extends over 13 amino acids. Trimming removed 5 bases at V and 0 bases at J, with 10 bases between. DNA of the CDR3: TGCAGTGCTCAAGGCAGACTGAACACTGAAGCTTTCTTT. Protein: CSAQGRLNTEAFF.